This record looks at one T cell receptor beta chain sequence and its context. The antigen is not known. Using its own MiXCR run on the 5' RACE reads, TCRdb lists one record per CDR3 protein. The table records 500,000 to 700,000 distinct CDR3 sequences, about 19% of them present only once. The sample comes from a study of T cells after yellow fever vaccination. Broader study findings: A small share of clonotypes appeared in both CD4 and CD8 compartments. Abundant bulk-derived clonotypes could contaminate FACS-sorted repertoires.

The CDR3 is 14 amino acids. CDR1 is MDHEN and CDR2 is SYDVKM in the germline V gene. The V gene lost 6 bases and the J gene lost 7 bases, with 13 bases spanning the gap. This chain uses TRBV28 with TRBJ1-6, with D possibly being TRBD1 (5 bases). This material consisted of PBMCs, taken 15 days after the yellow fever booster vaccination. This receptor was taken from a man aged 25-40 years who received the YFV17D yellow fever vaccine. CDR3 DNA: TGTGCCAGCAGCGGGACCCGGAGGAATTCACCCCTCCACTTT. Amino acids: CASSGTRRNSPLHF.